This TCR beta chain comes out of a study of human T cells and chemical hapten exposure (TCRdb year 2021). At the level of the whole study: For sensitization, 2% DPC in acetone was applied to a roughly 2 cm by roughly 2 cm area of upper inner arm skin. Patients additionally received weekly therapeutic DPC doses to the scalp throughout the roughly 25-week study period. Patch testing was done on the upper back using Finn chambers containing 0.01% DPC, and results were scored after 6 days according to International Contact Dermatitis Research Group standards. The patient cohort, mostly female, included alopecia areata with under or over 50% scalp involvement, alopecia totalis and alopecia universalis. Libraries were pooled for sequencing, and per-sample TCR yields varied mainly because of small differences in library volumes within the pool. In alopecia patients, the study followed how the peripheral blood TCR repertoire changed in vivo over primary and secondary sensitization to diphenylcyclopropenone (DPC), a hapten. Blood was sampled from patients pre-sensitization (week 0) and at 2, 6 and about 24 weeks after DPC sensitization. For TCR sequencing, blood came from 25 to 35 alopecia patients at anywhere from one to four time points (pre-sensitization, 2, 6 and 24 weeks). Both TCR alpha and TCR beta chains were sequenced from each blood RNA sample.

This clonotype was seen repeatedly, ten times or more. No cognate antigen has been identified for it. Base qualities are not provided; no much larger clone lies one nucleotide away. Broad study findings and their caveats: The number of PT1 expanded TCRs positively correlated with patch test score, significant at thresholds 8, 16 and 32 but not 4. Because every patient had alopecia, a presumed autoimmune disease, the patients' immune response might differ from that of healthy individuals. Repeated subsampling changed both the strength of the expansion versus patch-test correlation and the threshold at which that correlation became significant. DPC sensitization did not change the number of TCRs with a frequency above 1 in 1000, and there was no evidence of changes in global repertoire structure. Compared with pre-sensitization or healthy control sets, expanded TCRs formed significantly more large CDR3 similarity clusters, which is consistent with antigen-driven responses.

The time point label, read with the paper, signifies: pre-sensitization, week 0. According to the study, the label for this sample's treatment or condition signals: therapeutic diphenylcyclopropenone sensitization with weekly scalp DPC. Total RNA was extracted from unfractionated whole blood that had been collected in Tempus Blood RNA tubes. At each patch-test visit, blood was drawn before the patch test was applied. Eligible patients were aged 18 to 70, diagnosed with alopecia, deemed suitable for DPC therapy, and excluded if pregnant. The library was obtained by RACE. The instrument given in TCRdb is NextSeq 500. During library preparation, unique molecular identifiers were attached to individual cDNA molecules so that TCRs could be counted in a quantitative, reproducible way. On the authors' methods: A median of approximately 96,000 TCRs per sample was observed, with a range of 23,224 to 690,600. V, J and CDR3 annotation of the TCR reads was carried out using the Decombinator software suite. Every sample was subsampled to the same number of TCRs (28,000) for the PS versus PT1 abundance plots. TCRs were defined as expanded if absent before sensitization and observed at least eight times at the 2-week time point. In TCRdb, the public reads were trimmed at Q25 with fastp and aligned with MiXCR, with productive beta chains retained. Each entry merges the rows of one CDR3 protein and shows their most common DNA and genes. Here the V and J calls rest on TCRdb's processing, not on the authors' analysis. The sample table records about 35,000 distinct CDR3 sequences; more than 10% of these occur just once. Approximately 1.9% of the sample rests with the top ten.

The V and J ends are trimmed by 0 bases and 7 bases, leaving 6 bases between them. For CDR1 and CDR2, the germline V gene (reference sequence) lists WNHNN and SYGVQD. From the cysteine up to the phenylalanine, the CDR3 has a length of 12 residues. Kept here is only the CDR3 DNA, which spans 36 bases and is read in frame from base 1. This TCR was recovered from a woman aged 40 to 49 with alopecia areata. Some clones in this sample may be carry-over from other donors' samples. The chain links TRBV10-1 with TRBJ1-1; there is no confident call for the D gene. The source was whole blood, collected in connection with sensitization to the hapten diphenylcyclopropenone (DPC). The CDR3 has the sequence CASSESGGEAFF. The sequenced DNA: TGCGCCAGCAGTGAGTCGGGTGGTGAAGCTTTCTTT.